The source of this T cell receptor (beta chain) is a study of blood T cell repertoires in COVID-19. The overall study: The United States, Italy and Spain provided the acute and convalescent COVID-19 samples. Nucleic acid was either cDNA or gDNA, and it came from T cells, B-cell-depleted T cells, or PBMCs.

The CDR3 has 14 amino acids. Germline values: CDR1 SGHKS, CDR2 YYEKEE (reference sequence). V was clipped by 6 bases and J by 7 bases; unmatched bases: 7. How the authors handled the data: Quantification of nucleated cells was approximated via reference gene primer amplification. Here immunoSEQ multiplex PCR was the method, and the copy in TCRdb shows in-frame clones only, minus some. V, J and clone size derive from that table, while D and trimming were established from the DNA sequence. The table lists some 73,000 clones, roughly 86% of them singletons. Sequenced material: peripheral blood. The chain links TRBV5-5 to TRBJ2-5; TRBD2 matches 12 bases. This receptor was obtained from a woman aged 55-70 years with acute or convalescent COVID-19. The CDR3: CASKRTSGVGTQYF. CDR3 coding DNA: TGTGCCAGCAAAAGGACTAGCGGGGTTGGGACCCAGTACTTC.